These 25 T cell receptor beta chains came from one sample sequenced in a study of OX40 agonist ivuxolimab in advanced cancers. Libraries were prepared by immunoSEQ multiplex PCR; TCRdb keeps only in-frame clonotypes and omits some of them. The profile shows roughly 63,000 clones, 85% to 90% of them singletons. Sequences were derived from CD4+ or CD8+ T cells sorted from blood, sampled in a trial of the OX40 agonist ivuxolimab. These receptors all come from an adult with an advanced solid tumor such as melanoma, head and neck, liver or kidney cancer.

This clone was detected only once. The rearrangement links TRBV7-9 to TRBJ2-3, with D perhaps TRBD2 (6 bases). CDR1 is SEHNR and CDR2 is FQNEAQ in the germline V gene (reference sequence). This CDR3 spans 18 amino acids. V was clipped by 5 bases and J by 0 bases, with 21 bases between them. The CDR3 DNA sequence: TGTGCCAGCAGCACCCCCCAATCCCGGCGGGGCAGCACAGATACGCAGTATTTT. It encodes CASSTPQSRRGSTDTQYF. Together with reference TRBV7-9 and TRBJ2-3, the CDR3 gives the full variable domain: DTGVSQNPRHKITKRGQNVTFRCDPISEHNRLYWYRQTLGQGPEFLTYFQNEAQLEKSRLLSDRFSAERPKGSFSTLEIQRTEQGDSAMYLCASSTPQSRRGSTDTQYFGPGTRLTVL.

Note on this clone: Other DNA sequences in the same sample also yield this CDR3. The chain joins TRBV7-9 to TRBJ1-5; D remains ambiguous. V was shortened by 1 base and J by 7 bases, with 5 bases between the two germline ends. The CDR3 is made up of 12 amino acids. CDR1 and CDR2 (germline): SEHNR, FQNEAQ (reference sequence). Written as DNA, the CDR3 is TGTGCCAGCAGCTTAGGGAGCCAGCCCCAGCATTTT. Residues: CASSLGSQPQHF.

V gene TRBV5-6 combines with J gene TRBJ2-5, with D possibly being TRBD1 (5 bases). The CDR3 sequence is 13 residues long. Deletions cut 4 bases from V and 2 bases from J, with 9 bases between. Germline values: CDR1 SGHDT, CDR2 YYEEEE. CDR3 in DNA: TGTGCCAGCAGCAGATCAGGGCAAGAGACCCAGTACTTC. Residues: CASSRSGQETQYF.

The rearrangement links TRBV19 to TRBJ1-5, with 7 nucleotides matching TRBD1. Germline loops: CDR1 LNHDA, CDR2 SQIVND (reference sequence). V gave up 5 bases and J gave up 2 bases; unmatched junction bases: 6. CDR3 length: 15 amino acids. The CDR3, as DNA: TGTGCCAGTAGTGACAGGGTTGAGGGCAATCAGCCCCAGCATTTT. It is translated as CASSDRVEGNQPQHF.

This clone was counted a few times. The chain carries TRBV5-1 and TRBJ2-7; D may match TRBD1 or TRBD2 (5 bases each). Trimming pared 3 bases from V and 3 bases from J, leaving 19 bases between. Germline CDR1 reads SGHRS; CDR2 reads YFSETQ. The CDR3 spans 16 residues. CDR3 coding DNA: TGCGCCAGCAGCTACCTGATGGGGGAGAACGTCTACGAGCAGTACTTC. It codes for CASSYLMGENVYEQYF.

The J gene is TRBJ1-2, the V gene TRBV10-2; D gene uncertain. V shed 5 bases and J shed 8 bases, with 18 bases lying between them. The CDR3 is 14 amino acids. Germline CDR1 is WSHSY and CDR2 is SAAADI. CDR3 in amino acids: CASSRSSPKDGYTF. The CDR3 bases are TGCGCCAGCAGTCGGTCGTCACCCAAGGACGGCTACACCTTC.

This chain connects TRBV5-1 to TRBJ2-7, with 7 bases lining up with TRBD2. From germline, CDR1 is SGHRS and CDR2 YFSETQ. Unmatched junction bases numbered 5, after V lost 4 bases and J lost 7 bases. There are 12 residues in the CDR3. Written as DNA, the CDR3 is TGCGCCAGCAGCCCCCCGGGACTAGAGCAGTACTTC. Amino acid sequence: CASSPPGLEQYF.

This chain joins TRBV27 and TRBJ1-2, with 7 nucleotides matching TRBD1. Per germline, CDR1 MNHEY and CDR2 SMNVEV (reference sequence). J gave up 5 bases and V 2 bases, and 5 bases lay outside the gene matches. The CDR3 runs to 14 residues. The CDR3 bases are TGTGCCAGCAGTTTAGGCGCAGGGGGTTATGGCTACACCTTC. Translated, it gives CASSLGAGGYGYTF.

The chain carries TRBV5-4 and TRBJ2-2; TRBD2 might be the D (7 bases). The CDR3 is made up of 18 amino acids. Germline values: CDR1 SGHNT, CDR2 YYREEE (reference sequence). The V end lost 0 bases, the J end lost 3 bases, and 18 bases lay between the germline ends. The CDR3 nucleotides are TGTGCCAGCAGCTTGGGAGCGGGGCGGGGGCCCCACACCGGGGAGCTGTTTTTT. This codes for CASSLGAGRGPHTGELFF.

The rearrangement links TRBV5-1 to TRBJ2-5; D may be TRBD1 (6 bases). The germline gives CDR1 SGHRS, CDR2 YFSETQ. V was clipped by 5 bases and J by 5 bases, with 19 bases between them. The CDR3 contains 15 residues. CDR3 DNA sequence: TGCGCCAGCAGACAGGGAAGGACCCAGGGGGAGACCCAGTACTTC. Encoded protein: CASRQGRTQGETQYF.

Here the CDR3 reads CASSLGGSGAFF. In DNA form, the CDR3 reads TGTGCCAGCAGCTTGGGGGGATCCGGGGCTTTCTTT. The J gene is TRBJ1-1, the V gene TRBV5-4, with unresolved D. Germline V gene lookup returns CDR1 SGHNT and CDR2 YYREEE (reference sequence). Trimming stripped 0 bases from V and 11 bases from J, with 11 bases between. The CDR3 runs to 12 residues.

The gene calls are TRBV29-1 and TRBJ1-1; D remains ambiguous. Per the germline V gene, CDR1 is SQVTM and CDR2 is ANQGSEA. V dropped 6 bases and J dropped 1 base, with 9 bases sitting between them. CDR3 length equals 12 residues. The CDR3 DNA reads TGCAGCGTATACATGGAGAACACTGAAGCTTTCTTT. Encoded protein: CSVYMENTEAFF.

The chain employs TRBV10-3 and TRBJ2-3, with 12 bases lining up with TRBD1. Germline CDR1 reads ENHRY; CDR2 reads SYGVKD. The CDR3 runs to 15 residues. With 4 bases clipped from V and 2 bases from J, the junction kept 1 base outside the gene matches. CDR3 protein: CAISAGQGATDTQYF. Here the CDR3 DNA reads TGTGCCATCAGTGCGGGACAGGGGGCCACAGATACGCAGTATTTT.

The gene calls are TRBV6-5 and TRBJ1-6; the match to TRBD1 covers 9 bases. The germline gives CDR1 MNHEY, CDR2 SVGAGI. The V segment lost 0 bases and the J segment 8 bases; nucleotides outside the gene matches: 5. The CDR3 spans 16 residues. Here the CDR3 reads CASSYSHRGLDSPLHF. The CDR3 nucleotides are TGTGCCAGCAGTTACTCGCACAGGGGGCTGGATTCACCCCTCCACTTT.

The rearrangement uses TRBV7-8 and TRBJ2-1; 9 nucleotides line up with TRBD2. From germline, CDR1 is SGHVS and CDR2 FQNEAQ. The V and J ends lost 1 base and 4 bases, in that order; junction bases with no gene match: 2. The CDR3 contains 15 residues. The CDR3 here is CASSLETSGYNEQFF. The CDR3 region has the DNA TGTGCCAGCAGCTTAGAGACTAGCGGTTACAATGAGCAGTTCTTC.

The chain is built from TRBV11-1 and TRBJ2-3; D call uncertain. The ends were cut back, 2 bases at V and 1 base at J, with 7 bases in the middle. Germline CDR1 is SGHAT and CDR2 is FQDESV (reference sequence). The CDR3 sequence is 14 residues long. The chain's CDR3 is CASSLFWGTDTQYF. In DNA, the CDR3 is TGTGCCAGCAGCTTATTCTGGGGCACAGATACGCAGTATTTT.

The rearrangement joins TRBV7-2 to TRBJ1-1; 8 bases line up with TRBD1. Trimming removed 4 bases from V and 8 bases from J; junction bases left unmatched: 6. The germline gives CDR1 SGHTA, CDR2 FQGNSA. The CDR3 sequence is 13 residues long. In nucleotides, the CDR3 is TGTGCCAGCAGCTCTTGGACAGGGTCCGAAGCTTTCTTT. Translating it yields CASSSWTGSEAFF. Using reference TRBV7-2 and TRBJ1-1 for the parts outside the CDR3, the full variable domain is GAGVSQSPSNKVTEKGKDVELRCDPISGHTALYWYRQSLGQGLEFLIYFQGNSAPDKSGLPSDRFSAERTGGSVSTLTIQRTQQEDSAVYLCASSSWTGSEAFFGQGTRLTVV.

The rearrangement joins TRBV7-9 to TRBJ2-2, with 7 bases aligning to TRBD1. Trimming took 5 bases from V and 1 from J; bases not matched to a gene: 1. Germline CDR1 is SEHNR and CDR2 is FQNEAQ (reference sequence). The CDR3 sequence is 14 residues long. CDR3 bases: TGTGCCAGCAGCCGGACAGGGAACACCGGGGAGCTGTTTTTT. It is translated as CASSRTGNTGELFF.

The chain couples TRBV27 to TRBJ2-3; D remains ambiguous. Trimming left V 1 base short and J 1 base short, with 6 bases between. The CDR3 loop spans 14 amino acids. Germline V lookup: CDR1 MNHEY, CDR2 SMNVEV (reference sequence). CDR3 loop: CASSLLMGTDTQYF. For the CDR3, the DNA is TGTGCCAGCAGTTTATTGATGGGCACAGATACGCAGTATTTT.

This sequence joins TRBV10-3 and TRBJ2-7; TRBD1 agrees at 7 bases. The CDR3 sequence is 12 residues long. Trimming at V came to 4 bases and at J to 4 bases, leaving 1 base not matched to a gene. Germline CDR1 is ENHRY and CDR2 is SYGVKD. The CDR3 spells CAISGQGYEQYF. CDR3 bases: TGTGCCATCAGTGGACAGGGTTACGAGCAGTACTTC.

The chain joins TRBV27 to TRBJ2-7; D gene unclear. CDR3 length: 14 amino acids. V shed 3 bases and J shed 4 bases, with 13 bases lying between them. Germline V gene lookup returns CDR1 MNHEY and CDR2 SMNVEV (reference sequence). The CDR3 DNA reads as TGTGCCAGCAGTTTGGGTAGGAACAAATACGAGCAGTACTTC. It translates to CASSLGRNKYEQYF.

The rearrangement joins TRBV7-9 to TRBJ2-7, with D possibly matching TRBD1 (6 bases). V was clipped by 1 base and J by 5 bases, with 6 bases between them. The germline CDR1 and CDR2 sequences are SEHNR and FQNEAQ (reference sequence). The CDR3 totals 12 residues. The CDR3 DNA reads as TGTGCCAGCAGCTTAGGGACAGACGAGCAGTACTTC. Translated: CASSLGTDEQYF.

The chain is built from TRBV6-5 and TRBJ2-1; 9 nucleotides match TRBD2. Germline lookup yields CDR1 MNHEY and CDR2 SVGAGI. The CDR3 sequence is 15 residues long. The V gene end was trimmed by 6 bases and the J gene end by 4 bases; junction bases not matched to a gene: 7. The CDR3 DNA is TGTGCCAGCAGAACCGGGACTAGCCCATACAATGAGCAGTTCTTC. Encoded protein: CASRTGTSPYNEQFF.

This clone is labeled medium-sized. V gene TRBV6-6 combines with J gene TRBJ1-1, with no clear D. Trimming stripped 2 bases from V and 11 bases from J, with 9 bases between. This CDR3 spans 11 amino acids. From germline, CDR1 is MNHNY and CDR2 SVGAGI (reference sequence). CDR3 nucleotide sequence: TGTGCCAGCAGTTACGGGGTAGTGGCTTTCTTT. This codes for CASSYGVVAFF.

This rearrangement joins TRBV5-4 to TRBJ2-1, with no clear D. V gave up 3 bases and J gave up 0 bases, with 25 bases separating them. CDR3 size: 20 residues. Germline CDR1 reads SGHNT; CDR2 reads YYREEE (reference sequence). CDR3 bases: TGTGCCAGCAGCTCACCCTTGGGAACGGGCGAATTGAGCTCCTACAATGAGCAGTTCTTC. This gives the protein CASSSPLGTGELSSYNEQFF.